A selection of T cell receptor beta chains follows, all from one sample in a study of blood T cell repertoires in COVID-19. TCRdb keeps only in-frame clones here, not all; method: immunoSEQ multiplex PCR. Of around 250,000 clones in the sample, 70% to 90% were seen once. Sample: PBMCs or T cells enriched from blood (not recorded which). These receptors all come from a woman aged 40 to 50 with acute COVID-19. Each CDR3 is given with its conserved first and last residue. A D gene is named only where the DNA matches it firmly. Some rows have no size entry. The others give once, few or many, or a class for an expanded clone.

v_call: TRBV2
clone_size: -
j_call: TRBJ1-2
d_call: TRBD1
cdr3_aa: CASSGQGTYGYTF
cdr3_nt: TGTGCCAGCAGTGGACAGGGAACCTATGGCTACACCTTC

v_call: TRBV24-1
clone_size: -
j_call: TRBJ1-2
d_call: -
cdr3_aa: CATSDSDTELLYGYTF
cdr3_nt: TGTGCCACCAGTGATTCCGACACGGAATTGCTCTATGGCTACACCTTC

v_call: TRBV11-2
clone_size: -
j_call: TRBJ2-7
d_call: TRBD2
cdr3_aa: CASSFGREATYEQYF
cdr3_nt: TGTGCCAGCAGCTTCGGGCGGGAGGCAACCTACGAGCAGTACTTC

v_call: TRBV5-3
clone_size: -
j_call: TRBJ2-5
d_call: -
cdr3_aa: CARSHWPPRWTQYF
cdr3_nt: TGTGCCAGAAGCCATTGGCCCCCGCGGTGGACCCAGTACTTC

v_call: TRBV7-6
clone_size: -
j_call: TRBJ2-3
d_call: TRBD2
cdr3_aa: CASSGGLAGGGADTQYF
cdr3_nt: TGTGCCAGCAGCGGGGGACTAGCGGGAGGAGGGGCAGATACGCAGTATTTT

v_call: TRBV9
clone_size: -
j_call: TRBJ1-5
d_call: TRBD1
cdr3_aa: CASSVGQGERQPQHF
cdr3_nt: TGTGCCAGCAGCGTAGGACAGGGTGAAAGACAGCCCCAGCATTTT

v_call: TRBV7-3
clone_size: -
j_call: TRBJ2-1
d_call: -
cdr3_aa: CASSAELVASYNEQFF
cdr3_nt: TGTGCCAGCAGCGCGGAGCTAGTAGCCTCCTACAATGAGCAGTTCTTC

v_call: TRBV14
clone_size: -
j_call: TRBJ2-1
d_call: TRBD2
cdr3_aa: CASSPGLAGEQFF
cdr3_nt: TGTGCCAGCAGCCCGGGACTAGCCGGTGAGCAGTTCTTC

v_call: TRBV19
clone_size: -
j_call: TRBJ1-2
d_call: -
cdr3_aa: CASRVVGSYGYTF
cdr3_nt: TGTGCCAGTAGGGTCGTGGGGAGCTATGGCTACACCTTC

v_call: TRBV18
clone_size: once
j_call: TRBJ1-6
d_call: -
cdr3_aa: CASSPGETGLLHF
cdr3_nt: TGTGCCAGCTCACCCGGGGAGACCGGGCTCCTCCACTTT

v_call: TRBV28
clone_size: -
j_call: TRBJ2-5
d_call: TRBD2
cdr3_aa: CASSLTLAGGRDTYF
cdr3_nt: TGTGCCAGCAGTTTAACCCTAGCGGGAGGTCGGGACACGTACTTC

v_call: TRBV6-4
clone_size: -
j_call: TRBJ2-6
d_call: -
cdr3_aa: CASSEMGTTSGANVLTF
cdr3_nt: TGTGCCAGCAGTGAGATGGGGACAACCTCTGGGGCCAACGTCCTGACTTTC

v_call: TRBV28
clone_size: -
j_call: TRBJ1-4
d_call: TRBD1
cdr3_aa: CASSLRQGNEKLFF
cdr3_nt: TGTGCCAGCAGCTTACGACAGGGTAATGAAAAACTGTTTTTT

v_call: TRBV6-1
clone_size: -
j_call: TRBJ2-1
d_call: -
cdr3_aa: CASSERFSGNEQFF
cdr3_nt: TGTGCCAGCAGTGAACGGTTTAGTGGCAATGAGCAGTTCTTC

v_call: TRBV27
clone_size: -
j_call: TRBJ2-5
d_call: -
cdr3_aa: CASSFLNREQETQYF
cdr3_nt: TGTGCCAGCAGTTTTCTCAACAGGGAACAAGAGACCCAGTACTTC